This entry lists 10 T cell receptor beta chains sequenced from one sample in a study of blood T cell repertoires in COVID-19. Clones were read by immunoSEQ multiplex PCR, and TCRdb kept only the in-frame ones, dropping some. The top ten clones hold about 1.7% of a sample with 80,000 to 100,000 clones, 90% of them seen once. Sequences were obtained from peripheral blood. These receptors all come from a man aged 60 to 75 with acute or convalescent COVID-19.

This clone was seen a few times. This chain connects TRBV11-2 to TRBJ1-2, with no clear D. The CDR3 length is 17 residues. Germline CDR1 is SGHAT and CDR2 is FQNNGV. Trimming left V 5 bases short and J 2 bases short, with 21 bases between. The CDR3 DNA reads as TGTGCCAGCAGCCCCCGAGGAGCGAGTAATCTAAACTATGGCTACACCTTC. Its translation: CASSPRGASNLNYGYTF.

The chain employs TRBV28 and TRBJ1-2; 8 nucleotides align to TRBD1. This CDR3 region has 14 residues. Looked up from germline, CDR1 is MDHEN and CDR2 is SYDVKM. V dropped 5 bases and J dropped 4; count of bases not matched to a gene: 6. The CDR3 sequence: CASSHRTGSYGYTF. CDR3 DNA sequence: TGTGCCAGCAGTCACCGGACAGGGAGCTATGGCTACACCTTC.

V gene TRBV7-9 combines with J gene TRBJ2-5; TRBD1 matches 9 bases. Losses at the gene ends were 5 bases for V and 0 bases for J; bases not matched to a gene: 7. Germline V lookup: CDR1 SEHNR, CDR2 FQNEAQ (reference sequence). The CDR3 is 16 amino acids. The CDR3 protein is CASSPDRGLYQETQYF. DNA for the CDR3: TGTGCCAGCAGCCCCGACAGGGGGTTGTACCAAGAGACCCAGTACTTC.

The sample holds a few counts of this clone. CDR3 residues: CASSSDAYGYTF. In DNA form, the CDR3 reads TGCGCCAGCAGCTCAGATGCCTATGGCTACACCTTC. The gene calls are TRBV5-1 and TRBJ1-2; D is unclear. The V end was cut by 3 bases, the J end by 4 bases, with 7 bases between. CDR1 is SGHRS and CDR2 is YFSETQ in the germline V gene. The CDR3 contains 12 residues. The full variable domain, its missing parts supplied by reference TRBV5-1 and TRBJ1-2, is KAGVTQTPRYLIKTRGQQVTLSCSPISGHRSVSWYQQTPGQGLQFLFEYFSETQRNKGNFPGRFSGRQFSNSRSEMNVSTLELGDSALYLCASSSDAYGYTFGSGTRLTVV.

This chain connects TRBV12-5 to TRBJ1-2; 10 bases agree with TRBD1. This CDR3 has 14 residues. V trimming: 7 bases; J trimming: 8 bases; junction bases outside the gene matches: 10. Germline-derived CDR1 and CDR2 are LGHNT and FRNRAP. The CDR3 DNA reads TGTGCTAGTGCCGGGGGACAGGGGAGTTGGGGCTACACCTTC. As protein: CASAGGQGSWGYTF.

The gene calls are TRBV25-1 and TRBJ1-1; the D is unclear. The CDR3 is made up of 14 amino acids. CDR1 is MGHDK, CDR2 SYGVNS, per germline. The V end was cut by 2 bases, the J end by 2 bases, with 9 bases between. The CDR3, as DNA: TGTGCCAGCAGTGAAAGCCGGACTAACACTGAAGCTTTCTTT. This sequence encodes CASSESRTNTEAFF.

The chain employs TRBV5-1 and TRBJ1-4, with TRBD1 identical over 7 bases. V was pared by 4 bases and J by 0 bases, with 6 bases of the junction left unmatched. The CDR3 extends over 16 amino acids. Looked up from germline, CDR1 is SGHRS and CDR2 is YFSETQ. The CDR3 loop reads CASSTGQLATNEKLFF. The CDR3, as DNA: TGCGCCAGCAGCACGGGACAGCTTGCAACTAATGAAAAACTGTTTTTT. Drawing the rest from reference TRBV5-1 and TRBJ1-4, the complete variable domain is KAGVTQTPRYLIKTRGQQVTLSCSPISGHRSVSWYQQTPGQGLQFLFEYFSETQRNKGNFPGRFSGRQFSNSRSEMNVSTLELGDSALYLCASSTGQLATNEKLFFGSGTQLSVL.

On this clone: At the DNA level, this CDR3 is encoded by other sequences in the same sample as well. The J gene is TRBJ1-6, the V gene TRBV7-9, with D unclear. Germline lookup yields CDR1 SEHNR and CDR2 FQNEAQ (reference sequence). The CDR3 is 15 residues long. Trimming removed 3 bases at V and 0 bases at J, with 6 bases between. CDR3 residues: CASSLGSSYNSPLHF. The CDR3, as DNA: TGTGCCAGCAGCTTGGGCAGCTCCTATAATTCACCCCTCCACTTT.

This CDR3 is CASREDRDQPQHF. The CDR3 DNA sequence: TGTGCCAGCAGAGAGGACAGGGATCAGCCCCAGCATTTT. The chain joins TRBV2 to TRBJ1-5; 8 bases match TRBD1. After removal of 6 bases from V and 5 bases from J, the junction contained 3 bases not matched to a gene. The CDR3 extends over 13 amino acids. Germline CDR1 and CDR2: SNHLY and FYNNEI.

The chain combines TRBV7-2 with TRBJ2-7; D possibly corresponds to TRBD2 (6 bases). Germline V gives CDR1 SGHTA, CDR2 FQGNSA. The CDR3 loop spans 15 amino acids. The germline V and J ends were trimmed by 0 bases and 4 bases, with 13 bases remaining between them. The CDR3 sequence: CASSLAGQGLYEQYF. In DNA, the CDR3 is TGTGCCAGCAGCTTAGCGGGTCAGGGACTGTACGAGCAGTACTTC. Drawing the rest from reference TRBV7-2 and TRBJ2-7, the complete variable domain is GAGVSQSPSNKVTEKGKDVELRCDPISGHTALYWYRQSLGQGLEFLIYFQGNSAPDKSGLPSDRFSAERTGGSVSTLTIQRTQQEDSAVYLCASSLAGQGLYEQYFGPGTRLTVT.